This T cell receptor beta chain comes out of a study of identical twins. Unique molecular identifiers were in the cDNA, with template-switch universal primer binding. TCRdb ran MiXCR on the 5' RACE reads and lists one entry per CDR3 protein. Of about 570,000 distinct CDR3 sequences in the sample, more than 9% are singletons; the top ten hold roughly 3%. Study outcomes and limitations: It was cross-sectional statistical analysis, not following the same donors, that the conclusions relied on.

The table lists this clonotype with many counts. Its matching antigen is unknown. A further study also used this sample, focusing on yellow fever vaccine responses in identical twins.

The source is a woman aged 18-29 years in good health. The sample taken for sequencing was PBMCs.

CDR3 amino acids: CSARDLQAEGYTF. The CDR3 DNA is TGCAGTGCTAGAGATTTGCAGGCCGAGGGCTACACCTTC. The chain has TRBV20-1 and TRBJ1-2; D gene unclear. Trimming pared 0 bases from V and 8 bases from J, leaving 13 bases between. The CDR3 loop spans 13 amino acids. Germline-derived CDR1 and CDR2 are DFQATT and SNEGSKA (reference sequence).